This record looks at one T cell receptor (beta chain) sequence and its context. The data were obtained in a study of blood T cell repertoires in COVID-19. Some clones are missing from TCRdb's copy, which holds only in-frame ones; the method was immunoSEQ multiplex PCR. The sample has 47,000 or so clones, approximately 85% seen once. The V gene's germline CDR1 is LNHNV and CDR2 YYDKDF (reference sequence). This CDR3 spans 17 amino acids. The ends were cut back, 0 bases at V and 0 bases at J, with 14 bases in the middle. This clonotype was obtained from an older woman with acute or convalescent COVID-19. J is TRBJ1-2 and V is TRBV15; the D is unclear. The sequenced sample was peripheral blood. The CDR3: CATSRDLAGRANYGYTF. CDR3 DNA: TGTGCCACCAGCAGAGATCTGGCGGGGAGAGCTAACTATGGCTACACCTTC. Together with reference TRBV15 and TRBJ1-2, the CDR3 gives the full variable domain: DAMVIQNPRYQVTQFGKPVTLSCSQTLNHNVMYWYQQKSSQAPKLLFHYYDKDFNNEADTPDNFQSRRPNTSFCFLDIRSPGLGDTAMYLCATSRDLAGRANYGYTFGSGTRLTVV.